The source of this TCR beta chain is a study of blood T cell repertoires in COVID-19. Overall study context: Collection of acute and convalescent COVID-19 samples took place in the United States, Italy and Spain. PBMCs, B-cell-depleted T cells, or T cells provided the cDNA or gDNA that made up the material.

In the authors' workflow: Estimation of nucleated cell counts relied on the amplification of reference gene primers. Clones were read by immunoSEQ multiplex PCR, and TCRdb kept only the in-frame ones, dropping some. From that table come the V and J calls and clone size; the DNA was used to work out D and trimming. The sample has about 87,000 clones, roughly 76% seen once. Germline V gene data show CDR1 as SGHRS and CDR2 as YFSETQ. Trimming cost V 4 bases and J 1 base, with 12 bases left between them. The CDR3 is made up of 15 amino acids. The TCR comes from a woman aged 45-60 years with acute or convalescent COVID-19. What was sequenced was peripheral blood. The chain combines TRBV5-1 with TRBJ1-5; D not certain. The CDR3 sequence is CASSLESGSNQPQHF. In DNA form, the CDR3 reads TGCGCCAGCAGCCTTGAGTCGGGGAGCAATCAGCCCCAGCATTTT.